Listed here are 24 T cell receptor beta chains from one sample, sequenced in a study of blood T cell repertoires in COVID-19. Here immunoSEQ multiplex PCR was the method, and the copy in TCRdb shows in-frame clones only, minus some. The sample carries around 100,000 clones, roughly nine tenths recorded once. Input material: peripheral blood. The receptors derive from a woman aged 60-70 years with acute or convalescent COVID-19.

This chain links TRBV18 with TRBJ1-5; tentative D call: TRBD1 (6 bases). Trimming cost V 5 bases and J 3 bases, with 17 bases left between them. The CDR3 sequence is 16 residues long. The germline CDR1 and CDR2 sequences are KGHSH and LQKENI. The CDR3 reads CASSTIGTNYNQPQHF. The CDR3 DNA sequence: TGTGCCAGCTCAACAATCGGGACAAACTACAATCAGCCCCAGCATTTT.

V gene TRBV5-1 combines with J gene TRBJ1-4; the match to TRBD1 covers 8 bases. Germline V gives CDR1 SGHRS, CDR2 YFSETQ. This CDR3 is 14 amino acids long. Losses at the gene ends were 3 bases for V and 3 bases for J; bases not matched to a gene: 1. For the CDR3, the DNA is TGCGCCAGCAGCTCGACAGGGGCTAATGAAAAACTGTTTTTT. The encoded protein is CASSSTGANEKLFF. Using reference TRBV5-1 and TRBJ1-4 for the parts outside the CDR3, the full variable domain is KAGVTQTPRYLIKTRGQQVTLSCSPISGHRSVSWYQQTPGQGLQFLFEYFSETQRNKGNFPGRFSGRQFSNSRSEMNVSTLELGDSALYLCASSSTGANEKLFFGSGTQLSVL.

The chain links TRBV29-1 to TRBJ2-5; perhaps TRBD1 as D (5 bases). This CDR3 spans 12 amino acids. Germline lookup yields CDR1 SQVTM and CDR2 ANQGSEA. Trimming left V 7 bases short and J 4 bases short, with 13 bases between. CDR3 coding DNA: TGCAGCGCCTGGGTTAGGGGAGAGACCCAGTACTTC. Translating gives CSAWVRGETQYF.

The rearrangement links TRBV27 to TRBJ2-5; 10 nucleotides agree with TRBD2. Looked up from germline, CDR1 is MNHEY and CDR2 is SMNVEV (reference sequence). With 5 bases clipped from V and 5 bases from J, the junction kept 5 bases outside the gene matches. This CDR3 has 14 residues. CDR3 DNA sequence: TGTGCCAGCAGTCCTAGCGGGAGAATGGAGACCCAGTACTTC. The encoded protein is CASSPSGRMETQYF.

The CDR3, as DNA: TGTGCCAGTACCCTGACTAGCGGGGGCCGGGATACGCAGTATTTT. It yields the protein CASTLTSGGRDTQYF. The rearrangement links TRBV19 to TRBJ2-3, with 12 bases that match TRBD2. With V trimmed by 7 bases and J by 6 bases, 8 bases remained unmatched. CDR3 length: 15 amino acids. CDR1 and CDR2 from the germline V gene are LNHDA and SQIVND (reference sequence).

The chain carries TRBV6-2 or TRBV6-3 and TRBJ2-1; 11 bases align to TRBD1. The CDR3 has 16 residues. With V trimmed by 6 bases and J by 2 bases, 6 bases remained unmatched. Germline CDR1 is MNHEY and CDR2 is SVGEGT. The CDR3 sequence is CASSPRDRGTYNEQFF. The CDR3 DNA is TGTGCCAGCAGCCCCCGGGACAGGGGGACCTACAATGAGCAGTTCTTC.

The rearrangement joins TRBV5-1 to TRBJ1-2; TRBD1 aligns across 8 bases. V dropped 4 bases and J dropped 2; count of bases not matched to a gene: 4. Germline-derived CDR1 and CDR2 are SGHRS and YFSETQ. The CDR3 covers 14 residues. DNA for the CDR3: TGCGCCAGCAGCGACGGACAGGGCAACTATGGCTACACCTTC. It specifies CASSDGQGNYGYTF.

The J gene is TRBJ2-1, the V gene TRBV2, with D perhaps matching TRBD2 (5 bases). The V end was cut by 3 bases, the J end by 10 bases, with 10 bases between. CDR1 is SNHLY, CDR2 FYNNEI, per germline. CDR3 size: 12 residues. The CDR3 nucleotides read TGTGCCAGCAGTGACCTAGGAGGCGAGCAGTTCTTC. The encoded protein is CASSDLGGEQFF.

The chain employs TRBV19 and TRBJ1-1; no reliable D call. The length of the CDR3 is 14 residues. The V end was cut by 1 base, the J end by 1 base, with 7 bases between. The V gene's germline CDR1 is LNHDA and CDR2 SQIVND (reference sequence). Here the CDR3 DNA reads TGTGCCAGTAGTATAGGACACAGGAACACTGAAGCTTTCTTT. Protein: CASSIGHRNTEAFF.

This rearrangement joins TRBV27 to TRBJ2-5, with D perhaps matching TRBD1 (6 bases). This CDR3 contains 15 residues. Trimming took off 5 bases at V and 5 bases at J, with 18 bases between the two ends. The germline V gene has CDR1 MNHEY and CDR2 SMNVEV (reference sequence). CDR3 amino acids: CASSQERDTWETQYF. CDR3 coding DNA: TGTGCCAGCAGTCAAGAACGGGACACCTGGGAGACCCAGTACTTC.

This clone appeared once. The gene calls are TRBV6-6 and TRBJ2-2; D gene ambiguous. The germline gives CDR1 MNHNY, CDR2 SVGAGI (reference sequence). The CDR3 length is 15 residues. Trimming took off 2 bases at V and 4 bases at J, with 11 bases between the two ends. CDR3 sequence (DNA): TGTGCCAGCAGTTACCGGAACCCGGGCACCGGGGAGCTGTTTTTT. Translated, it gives CASSYRNPGTGELFF.

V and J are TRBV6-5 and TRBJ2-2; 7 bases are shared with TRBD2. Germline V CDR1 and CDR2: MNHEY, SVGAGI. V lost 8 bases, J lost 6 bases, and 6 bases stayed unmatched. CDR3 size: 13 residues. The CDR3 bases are TGTGCCAGCGTCTTAGCGGGCCCCGGGGAGCTGTTTTTT. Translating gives CASVLAGPGELFF.

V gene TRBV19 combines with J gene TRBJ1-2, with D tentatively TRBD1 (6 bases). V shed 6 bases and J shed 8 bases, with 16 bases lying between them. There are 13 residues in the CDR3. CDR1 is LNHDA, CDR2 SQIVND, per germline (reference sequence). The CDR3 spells CASRSATGQGYTF. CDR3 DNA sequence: TGTGCCAGTAGATCAGCCACAGGGCAGGGCTACACCTTC.

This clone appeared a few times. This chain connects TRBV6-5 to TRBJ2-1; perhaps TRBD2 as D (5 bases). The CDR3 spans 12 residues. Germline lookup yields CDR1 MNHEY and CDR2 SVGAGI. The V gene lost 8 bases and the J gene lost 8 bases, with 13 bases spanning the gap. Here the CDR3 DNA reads TGTGCCAGCGAGGGAAATGGCGATGAGCAGTTCTTC. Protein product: CASEGNGDEQFF.

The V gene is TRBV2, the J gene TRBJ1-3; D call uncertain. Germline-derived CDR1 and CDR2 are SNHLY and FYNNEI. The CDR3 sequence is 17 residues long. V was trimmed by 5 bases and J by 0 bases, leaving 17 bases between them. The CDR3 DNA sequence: TGTGCCAGCAGTCACGATAGGACTGCCCGCTCTGGAAACACCATATATTTT. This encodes CASSHDRTARSGNTIYF.

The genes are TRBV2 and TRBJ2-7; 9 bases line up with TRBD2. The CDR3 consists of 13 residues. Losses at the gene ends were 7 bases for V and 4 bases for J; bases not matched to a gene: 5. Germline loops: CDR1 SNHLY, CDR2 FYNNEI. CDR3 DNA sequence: TGTGCCAGCATTTCTAGCGGGGTTTACGAGCAGTACTTC. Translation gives CASISSGVYEQYF.

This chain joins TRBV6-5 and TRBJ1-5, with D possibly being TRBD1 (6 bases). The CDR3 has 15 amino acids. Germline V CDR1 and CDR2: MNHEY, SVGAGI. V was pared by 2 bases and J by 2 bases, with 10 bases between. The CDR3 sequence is CASSYGGAGNQPQHF. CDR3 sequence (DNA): TGTGCCAGCAGTTACGGGGGGGCTGGCAATCAGCCCCAGCATTTT.

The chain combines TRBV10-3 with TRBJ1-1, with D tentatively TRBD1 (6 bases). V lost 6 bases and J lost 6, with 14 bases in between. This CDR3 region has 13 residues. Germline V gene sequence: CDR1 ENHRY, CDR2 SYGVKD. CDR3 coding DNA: TGTGCCATCAGCGCTACAGGGATCGCTGAAGCTTTCTTT. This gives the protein CAISATGIAEAFF.

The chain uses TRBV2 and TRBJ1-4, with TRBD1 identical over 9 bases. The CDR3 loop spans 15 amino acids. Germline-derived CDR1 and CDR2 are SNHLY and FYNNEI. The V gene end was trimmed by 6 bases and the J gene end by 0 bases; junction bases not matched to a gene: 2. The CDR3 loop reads CASRGQGSTNEKLFF. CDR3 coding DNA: TGTGCCAGCAGGGGACAGGGTTCAACTAATGAAAAACTGTTTTTT.

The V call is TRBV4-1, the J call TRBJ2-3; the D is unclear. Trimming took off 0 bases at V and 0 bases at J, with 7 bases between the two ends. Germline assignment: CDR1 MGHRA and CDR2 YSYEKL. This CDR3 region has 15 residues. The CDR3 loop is CASSQDMRSTDTQYF. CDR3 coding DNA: TGCGCCAGCAGCCAAGATATGAGGAGCACAGATACGCAGTATTTT.

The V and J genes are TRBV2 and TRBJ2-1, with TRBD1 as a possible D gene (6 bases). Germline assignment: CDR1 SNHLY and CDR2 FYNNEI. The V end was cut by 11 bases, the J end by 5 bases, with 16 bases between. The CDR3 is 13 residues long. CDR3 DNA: TGTGCCGGCGGCAGGGGTTCCGACAATGAGCAGTTCTTC. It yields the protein CAGGRGSDNEQFF.

The CDR3 region has the DNA TGTGCCACCAGTGATCGGGTCTATGGCTACACCTTC. Its translation: CATSDRVYGYTF. The chain has TRBV24-1 and TRBJ1-2; D remains unclear. V was cut by 3 bases and J by 4 bases, with 5 bases left in between. The CDR3 totals 12 residues. Germline V gives CDR1 KGHDR, CDR2 SFDVKD.

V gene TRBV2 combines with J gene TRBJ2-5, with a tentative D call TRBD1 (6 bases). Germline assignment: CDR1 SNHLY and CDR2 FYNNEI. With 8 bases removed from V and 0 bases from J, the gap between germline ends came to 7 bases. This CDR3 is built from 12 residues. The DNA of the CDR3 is TGTGCCAGCCGGACAGACCAAGAGACCCAGTACTTC. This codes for CASRTDQETQYF.

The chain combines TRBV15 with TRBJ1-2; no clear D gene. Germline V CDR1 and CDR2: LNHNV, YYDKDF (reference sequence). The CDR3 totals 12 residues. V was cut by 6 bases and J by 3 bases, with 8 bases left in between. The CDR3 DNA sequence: TGTGCCACCAGGGAGAAGGACTATGGCTACACCTTC. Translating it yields CATREKDYGYTF.